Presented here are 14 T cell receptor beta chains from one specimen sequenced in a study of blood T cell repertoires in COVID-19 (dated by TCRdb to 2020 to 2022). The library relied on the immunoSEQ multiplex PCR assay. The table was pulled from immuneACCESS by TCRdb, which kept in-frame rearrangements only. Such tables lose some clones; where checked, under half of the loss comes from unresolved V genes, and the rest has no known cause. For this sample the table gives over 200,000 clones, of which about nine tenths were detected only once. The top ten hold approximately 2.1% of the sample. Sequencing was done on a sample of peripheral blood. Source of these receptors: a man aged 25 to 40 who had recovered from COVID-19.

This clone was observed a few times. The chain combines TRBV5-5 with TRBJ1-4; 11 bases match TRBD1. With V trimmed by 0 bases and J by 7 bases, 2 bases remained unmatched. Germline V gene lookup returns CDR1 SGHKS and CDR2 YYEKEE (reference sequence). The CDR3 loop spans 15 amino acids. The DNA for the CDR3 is TGTGCCAGCAGCTTGGCCGGGACAGGGGGTGAAAAACTGTTTTTT. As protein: CASSLAGTGGEKLFF. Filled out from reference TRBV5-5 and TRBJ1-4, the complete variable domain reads DAGVTQSPTHLIKTRGQQVTLRCSPISGHKSVSWYQQVLGQGPQFIFQYYEKEERGRGNFPDRFSARQFPNYSSELNVNALLLGDSALYLCASSLAGTGGEKLFFGSGTQLSVL.

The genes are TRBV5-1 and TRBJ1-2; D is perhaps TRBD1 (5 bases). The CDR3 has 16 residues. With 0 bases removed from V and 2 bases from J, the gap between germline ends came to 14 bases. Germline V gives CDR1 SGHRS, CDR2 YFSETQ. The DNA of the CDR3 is TGCGCCAGCAGCTTGGGGGGCAACACGGAGAACTATGGCTACACCTTC. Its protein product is CASSLGGNTENYGYTF.

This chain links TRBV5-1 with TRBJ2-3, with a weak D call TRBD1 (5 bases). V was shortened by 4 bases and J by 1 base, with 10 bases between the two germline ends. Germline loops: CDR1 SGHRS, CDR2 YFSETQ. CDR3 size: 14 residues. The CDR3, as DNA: TGCGCCAGCAGCCTAAGGGGTGGCACAGATACGCAGTATTTT. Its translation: CASSLRGGTDTQYF.

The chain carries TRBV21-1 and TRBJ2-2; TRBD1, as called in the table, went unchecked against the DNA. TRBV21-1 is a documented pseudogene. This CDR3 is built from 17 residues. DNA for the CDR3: TGTGCCAGCAGTTCCACCCGGACAGTTACGAACACCGGGGAGCTGTTTTTT. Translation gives CASSSTRTVTNTGELFF.

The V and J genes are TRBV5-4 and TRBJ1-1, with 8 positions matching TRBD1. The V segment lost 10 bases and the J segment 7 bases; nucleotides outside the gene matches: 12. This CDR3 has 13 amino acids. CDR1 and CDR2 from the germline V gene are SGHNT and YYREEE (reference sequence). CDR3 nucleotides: TGTGCCTCCTACCGAGGGACAGGACATGAAGCTTTCTTT. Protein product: CASYRGTGHEAFF.

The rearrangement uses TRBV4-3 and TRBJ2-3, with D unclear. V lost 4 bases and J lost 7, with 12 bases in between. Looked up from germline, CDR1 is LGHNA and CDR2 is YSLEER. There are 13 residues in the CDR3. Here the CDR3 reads CASSPTVLNTQYF. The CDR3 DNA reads TGCGCCAGCAGCCCCACAGTGTTAAATACGCAGTATTTT.

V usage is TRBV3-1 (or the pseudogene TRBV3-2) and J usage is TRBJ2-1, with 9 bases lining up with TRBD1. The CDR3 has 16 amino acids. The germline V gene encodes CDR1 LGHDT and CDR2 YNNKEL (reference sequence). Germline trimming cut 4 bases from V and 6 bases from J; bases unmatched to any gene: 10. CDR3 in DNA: TGTGCCAGCAGCCGGGGAACAGGGGGCAGGGGCAATGAGCAGTTCTTC. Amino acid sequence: CASSRGTGGRGNEQFF.

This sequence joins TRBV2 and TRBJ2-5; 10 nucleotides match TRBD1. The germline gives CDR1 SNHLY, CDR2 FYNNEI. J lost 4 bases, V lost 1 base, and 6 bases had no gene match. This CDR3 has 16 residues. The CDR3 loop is CASSEDETGGAETQYF. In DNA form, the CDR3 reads TGTGCCAGCAGTGAAGACGAGACAGGGGGCGCAGAGACCCAGTACTTC.

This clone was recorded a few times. The CDR3, as DNA: TGTGCCAGCAGCCCCCGCGGACAGGGCGATGAGCAGTTCTTC. Translating it yields CASSPRGQGDEQFF. The V and J genes are TRBV11-3 and TRBJ2-1; the match to TRBD1 covers 8 bases. The ends lost 5 bases at V and 8 bases at J; junction bases unmatched: 8. This CDR3 is built from 14 residues. Looked up from germline, CDR1 is SGHNT and CDR2 is YENEEA.

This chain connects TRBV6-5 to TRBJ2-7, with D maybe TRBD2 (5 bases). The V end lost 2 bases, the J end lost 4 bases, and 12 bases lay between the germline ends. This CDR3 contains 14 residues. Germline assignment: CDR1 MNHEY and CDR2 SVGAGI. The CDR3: CASSYQQTNYEQYF. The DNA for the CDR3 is TGTGCCAGCAGTTACCAACAGACTAATTACGAGCAGTACTTC.

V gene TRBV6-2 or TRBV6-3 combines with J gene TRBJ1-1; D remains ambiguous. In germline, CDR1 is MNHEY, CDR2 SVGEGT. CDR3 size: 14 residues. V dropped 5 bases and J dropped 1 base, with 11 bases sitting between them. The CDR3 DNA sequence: TGTGCCAGCAGTAATTCTCTACCGAACACTGAAGCTTTCTTT. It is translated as CASSNSLPNTEAFF.

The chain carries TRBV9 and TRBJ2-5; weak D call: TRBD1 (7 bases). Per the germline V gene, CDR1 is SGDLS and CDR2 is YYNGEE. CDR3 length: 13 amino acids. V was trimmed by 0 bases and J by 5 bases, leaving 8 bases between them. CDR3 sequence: CASSVAGGETQYF. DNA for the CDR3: TGTGCCAGCAGCGTAGCAGGGGGGGAGACCCAGTACTTC.

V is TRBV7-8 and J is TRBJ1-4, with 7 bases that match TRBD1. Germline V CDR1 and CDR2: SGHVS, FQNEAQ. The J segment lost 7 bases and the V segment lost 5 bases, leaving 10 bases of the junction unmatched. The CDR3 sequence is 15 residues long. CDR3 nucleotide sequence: TGTGCCAGCAGCCCCAGGCGGGACAGTCTTGAAAAACTGTTTTTT. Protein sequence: CASSPRRDSLEKLFF.

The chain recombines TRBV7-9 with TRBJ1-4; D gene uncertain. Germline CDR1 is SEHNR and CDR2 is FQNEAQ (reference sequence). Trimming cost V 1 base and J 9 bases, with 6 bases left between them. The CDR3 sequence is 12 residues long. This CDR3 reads CASSLGGQKLFF. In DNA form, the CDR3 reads TGTGCCAGCAGCTTAGGCGGGCAAAAACTGTTTTTT.